What follows are 26 T cell receptor beta chains derived from one specimen sequenced in a study of siplizumab effects on memory and regulatory T cells. Profiling relied on immunoSEQ multiplex PCR, and the TCRdb table lists in-frame clones only, not all of them. The table shows roughly 120,000 clones, with about 94% occurring only once. Sample: non-Treg CD4+ T cells sorted from blood. The source is a human donor in good health.

The chain combines TRBV5-6 with TRBJ2-5; a weak D match, TRBD2 (5 bases). Trimming removed 1 base from V and 4 bases from J, with 14 bases in between. The CDR3 sequence is 15 residues long. In germline, CDR1 is SGHDT, CDR2 YYEEEE. The CDR3 loop is CASSLSGIGRETQYF. Written as DNA, the CDR3 is TGTGCCAGCAGCTTGTCCGGGATCGGTCGAGAGACCCAGTACTTC.

The chain couples TRBV10-1 to TRBJ2-1; 11 positions match TRBD2. CDR3 length: 16 amino acids. Germline V gene sequence: CDR1 WNHNN, CDR2 SYGVQD (reference sequence). V was pared by 6 bases and J by 6 bases, with 10 bases of the junction left unmatched. CDR3 residues: CASRAGGTSGLNEQFF. The CDR3 DNA sequence: TGCGCCAGCAGAGCAGGAGGGACTAGCGGCCTCAATGAGCAGTTCTTC.

This chain joins TRBV7-2 and TRBJ1-4; D is perhaps TRBD1 (6 bases). With 5 bases removed from V and 7 bases from J, the gap between germline ends came to 14 bases. The CDR3 length is 14 residues. Germline V gives CDR1 SGHTA, CDR2 FQGNSA. CDR3 bases: TGTGCCAGCAGCCCACGACAGGCTGGTGAAAAACTGTTTTTT. It specifies CASSPRQAGEKLFF.

The CDR3 region is CATSYRDRELFF. DNA of the CDR3: TGTGCCACTTCCTACAGGGATCGGGAGCTGTTTTTT. This chain connects TRBV19 to TRBJ2-2, with D possibly being TRBD1 (6 bases). Germline values: CDR1 LNHDA, CDR2 SQIVND (reference sequence). The CDR3 sequence is 12 residues long. V was shortened by 10 bases and J by 9 bases, with 15 bases between the two germline ends.

This chain links TRBV27 with TRBJ2-6; 9 bases line up with TRBD1. The CDR3 loop spans 18 amino acids. The V and J ends lost 8 bases and 1 base, in that order; junction bases with no gene match: 12. CDR1 is MNHEY and CDR2 is SMNVEV in the germline V gene (reference sequence). The CDR3 coding sequence is TGTGCCAGCGTCGGAACAGGGGGCCTGAAATCTGGGGCCAACGTCCTGACTTTC. Encoded protein: CASVGTGGLKSGANVLTF.

This clone was observed a single time. This CDR3 is CASRAGGDYGYTF. The CDR3 DNA is TGTGCCAGCCGAGCAGGGGGGGACTATGGCTACACCTTC. This chain connects TRBV10-3 to TRBJ1-2; 7 bases are shared with TRBD1. This CDR3 region has 13 residues. Germline V gene lookup returns CDR1 ENHRY and CDR2 SYGVKD. Unmatched junction bases numbered 8, after V lost 10 bases and J lost 3 bases.

The gene calls are TRBV11-2 and TRBJ2-5, with D tentatively TRBD1 or TRBD2 (6 bases each). The V end lost 2 bases, the J end lost 5 bases, and 18 bases lay between the germline ends. From germline, CDR1 is SGHAT and CDR2 FQNNGV. The length of the CDR3 is 16 residues. The CDR3: CASSLRGAPRMETQYF. DNA for the CDR3: TGTGCCAGCAGCTTAAGGGGGGCGCCGCGAATGGAGACCCAGTACTTC.

The chain links TRBV19 to TRBJ1-1, with 7 bases matching TRBD1. V lost 3 bases, J lost 2 bases, and 18 bases stayed unmatched. The CDR3 consists of 19 residues. The V gene's germline CDR1 is LNHDA and CDR2 SQIVND (reference sequence). Here the CDR3 reads CASSMPLMDRRFFNTEAFF. In DNA, the CDR3 is TGTGCCAGTAGTATGCCTTTAATGGACAGGAGATTTTTTAACACTGAAGCTTTCTTT. Combining the CDR3 with reference TRBV19 and TRBJ1-1 gives the whole variable domain DGGITQSPKYLFRKEGQNVTLSCEQNLNHDAMYWYRQDPGQGLRLIYYSQIVNDFQKGDIAEGYSVSREKKESFPLTVTSAQKNPTAFYLCASSMPLMDRRFFNTEAFFGQGTRLTVV.

The V call is TRBV27, the J call TRBJ1-1; D not resolved. The CDR3 length is 13 residues. From germline, CDR1 is MNHEY and CDR2 SMNVEV (reference sequence). V lost 0 bases, J lost 3 bases, and 5 bases lay in between. The CDR3 here is CASSLSTDTEAFF. The DNA of the CDR3 is TGTGCCAGCAGTTTATCGACGGACACTGAAGCTTTCTTT.

The chain has TRBV19 and TRBJ2-3, with D possibly being TRBD2 (6 bases). V lost 6 bases to trimming and J lost 6 bases, with 19 bases between them. The germline gives CDR1 LNHDA, CDR2 SQIVND (reference sequence). The length of the CDR3 is 15 residues. CDR3 in amino acids: CASRSPGTSLDTQYF. CDR3 in DNA: TGTGCCAGTAGGTCCCCCGGGACTTCACTCGATACGCAGTATTTT.

The V call is TRBV5-5, the J call TRBJ1-5; perhaps TRBD1 as D (6 bases). V dropped 0 bases and J dropped 0 bases, with 16 bases sitting between them. Germline values: CDR1 SGHKS, CDR2 YYEKEE (reference sequence). The CDR3 spans 18 residues. CDR3 protein: CASSLGPGHDYSNQPQHF. CDR3 DNA: TGTGCCAGCAGCTTGGGTCCGGGACACGATTATAGCAATCAGCCCCAGCATTTT.

The V call is TRBV18, the J call TRBJ2-7, with a weak D call TRBD1 (6 bases). Germline V gene data show CDR1 as KGHSH and CDR2 as LQKENI. The CDR3 totals 12 residues. V was trimmed by 0 bases and J by 7 bases, leaving 7 bases between them. The CDR3 nucleotides are TGTGCCAGCTCACCACCAGGGGGTGAGCAGTACTTC. This gives the protein CASSPPGGEQYF.

This chain joins TRBV7-8 and TRBJ1-1, with D unresolved. V dropped 0 bases and J dropped 0 bases, with 11 bases sitting between them. From germline, CDR1 is SGHVS and CDR2 FQNEAQ. The CDR3 consists of 16 residues. The CDR3 is CASSLARADLNTEAFF. The CDR3 coding sequence is TGTGCCAGCAGCTTAGCGCGGGCAGATTTGAACACTGAAGCTTTCTTT.

V is TRBV4-2 and J is TRBJ2-5; TRBD1 matches 12 bases. This CDR3 contains 17 residues. Germline lookup yields CDR1 LGHNA and CDR2 YNFKEQ. V shed 2 bases, J shed 2 bases, and the junction held 6 bases outside the gene matches. This CDR3 is CASSQNRDRGLQETQYF. DNA of the CDR3: TGTGCCAGCAGCCAAAACCGGGACAGGGGGCTTCAAGAGACCCAGTACTTC.

Comments on this clone: One end of the junction fails to match germline, which may point to a read error. The rearrangement uses TRBV30 and TRBJ2-2; 7 bases are a match to TRBD1. There are 12 residues in the CDR3. Germline V gives CDR1 GTSNPN, CDR2 SVGIG (reference sequence). The CDR3 protein is CAWSAGGRGAVF. The CDR3, as DNA: TGTGCCTGGAGTGCAGGGGGACGGGGAGCTGTTTTT.

The chain recombines TRBV10-1 with TRBJ2-2; D unresolved. Germline loops: CDR1 WNHNN, CDR2 SYGVQD (reference sequence). This CDR3 comprises 10 residues. V was pared by 10 bases and J by 6 bases, with 6 bases between. CDR3: CANSPGELFF. CDR3 DNA: TGCGCCAACAGCCCCGGGGAGCTGTTTTTT.

The V call is TRBV2, the J call TRBJ2-7; D may match TRBD1 or TRBD2 (5 bases each). Germline V gene data show CDR1 as SNHLY and CDR2 as FYNNEI. Trimming took 8 bases from V and 5 from J, leaving 19 bases between them. The CDR3 has 14 residues. CDR3 sequence reads: CASLGPRGPHEQYF. The CDR3 nucleotides read TGTGCCAGCCTCGGCCCCCGGGGCCCCCACGAGCAGTACTTC.

The chain uses TRBV18 and TRBJ1-3; tentatively, D is TRBD1 (5 bases). The CDR3 loop spans 15 amino acids. Germline V lookup: CDR1 KGHSH, CDR2 LQKENI. Trimming pared 6 bases from V and 0 bases from J, leaving 12 bases between. The CDR3 nucleotides read TGTGCCAGCTCGGGGGAGTTGAGCTCTGGAAACACCATATATTTT. It translates to CASSGELSSGNTIYF.

The chain joins TRBV19 to TRBJ1-2; D perhaps matches TRBD1 (5 bases). The germline V gene encodes CDR1 LNHDA and CDR2 SQIVND (reference sequence). This CDR3 has 14 residues. Trimming pared 5 bases from V and 4 bases from J, leaving 14 bases between. As DNA, the CDR3 is TGTGCCAGTAGTGATCGACAGCCACTCTATGGCTACACCTTC. It encodes CASSDRQPLYGYTF.

This clone has only one observation. The chain is built from TRBV9 and TRBJ2-1; D unresolved. Germline values: CDR1 SGDLS, CDR2 YYNGEE. The CDR3 is made up of 10 amino acids. Trimming cost V 3 bases and J 10 bases, with 5 bases left between them. The CDR3 loop reads CASSGQEQFF. The CDR3 DNA sequence: TGTGCCAGCAGCGGTCAGGAGCAGTTCTTC.

The V call is TRBV7-9, the J call TRBJ2-3; TRBD2 is a possible D gene (6 bases). Germline values: CDR1 SEHNR, CDR2 FQNEAQ (reference sequence). This CDR3 spans 15 amino acids. Trimming removed 6 bases at V and 3 bases at J, with 16 bases between. The CDR3 reads CASSDRRAWTDTQYF. The CDR3 bases are TGTGCCAGCAGTGACCGGAGGGCTTGGACAGATACGCAGTATTTT.

The rearrangement links TRBV20-1 to TRBJ1-2; no firm D call. This CDR3 has 9 residues. V lost 4 bases to trimming and J lost 8 bases, with 5 bases between them. In germline, CDR1 is DFQATT, CDR2 SNEGSKA (reference sequence). CDR3 sequence reads: CSANQGYTF. Written as DNA, the CDR3 is TGCAGTGCTAACCAGGGCTACACCTTC.

The V gene is TRBV19, the J gene TRBJ2-2; no reliable D call. Trimming cost V 5 bases and J 1 base, with 8 bases left between them. From germline, CDR1 is LNHDA and CDR2 SQIVND (reference sequence). The CDR3 is 14 amino acids. CDR3 sequence (DNA): TGTGCCAGTAGTGGCGGATGGAACACCGGGGAGCTGTTTTTT. Translating gives CASSGGWNTGELFF.

This clone has only one observation. The same CDR3 arises from other DNA sequences in this sample as well. J is TRBJ2-1 and V is TRBV15, with 8 bases aligning to TRBD2. Germline V gene lookup returns CDR1 LNHNV and CDR2 YYDKDF (reference sequence). J was trimmed by 0 bases and V by 1 base; bases with no gene match: 2. This CDR3 is built from 16 residues. This CDR3 reads CATSRGLAGSYNEQFF. Here the CDR3 DNA reads TGTGCCACCAGCAGAGGTCTAGCGGGCTCCTACAATGAGCAGTTCTTC.

The chain combines TRBV29-1 with TRBJ2-3; 7 nucleotides agree with TRBD2. The CDR3 contains 15 residues. Germline CDR1 reads SQVTM; CDR2 reads ANQGSEA. Unmatched junction bases numbered 10, after V lost 4 bases and J lost 3 bases. Written as DNA, the CDR3 is TGCAGCGTTGGGGAGGAGGGAGGGGTAACAGATACGCAGTATTTT. It yields the protein CSVGEEGGVTDTQYF.

CDR3 sequence: CATRTPANTGELFF. The CDR3, as DNA: TGTGCCACCCGGACACCCGCGAACACCGGGGAGCTGTTTTTT. The J gene is TRBJ2-2, the V gene TRBV19; a weak D match, TRBD1 (5 bases). V was clipped by 10 bases and J by 0 bases, with 12 bases between them. CDR3 length: 14 amino acids. CDR1 is LNHDA, CDR2 SQIVND, per germline (reference sequence).